The 20 T cell receptor beta chains listed next were all sequenced from one sample in a study of cytomegalovirus exposure and HLA in healthy donors. 13 Jbeta primers and 60 Vbeta primers were used for the PCR. Clones were read by immunoSEQ multiplex PCR, and TCRdb kept only the in-frame ones, dropping some. Of over 150,000 clones in the sample, under 85% were seen once. Sequenced sample: PBMCs. These receptors were obtained from a male donor in good health and CMV-seronegative.

This clone appeared a few times. The chain carries TRBV30 and TRBJ2-1; tentative D call: TRBD2 (5 bases). V shed 2 bases and J shed 6 bases, with 11 bases lying between them. There are 13 residues in the CDR3. Germline values: CDR1 GTSNPN, CDR2 SVGIG (reference sequence). CDR3 region: CAWSKGEGNEQFF. DNA for the CDR3: TGTGCCTGGAGTAAGGGTGAGGGCAATGAGCAGTTCTTC.

The chain links TRBV6-5 to TRBJ2-7; 9 nucleotides agree with TRBD1. Per the germline V gene, CDR1 is MNHEY and CDR2 is SVGAGI. The CDR3 totals 12 residues. V lost 6 bases, J lost 9 bases, and 6 bases stayed unmatched. The CDR3 reads CASSRGQGRQYF. As DNA, the CDR3 is TGTGCCAGCAGCCGTGGACAGGGGAGGCAGTACTTC.

V and J are TRBV28 and TRBJ2-7; tentatively, D is TRBD1 (6 bases). CDR1 is MDHEN and CDR2 is SYDVKM in the germline V gene. V gave up 0 bases and J gave up 1 base, with 10 bases separating them. This CDR3 spans 15 amino acids. In DNA form, the CDR3 reads TGTGCCAGCAGTTTATGGAGACAGGATTCCTACGAGCAGTACTTC. Residues: CASSLWRQDSYEQYF.

The chain has TRBV18 and TRBJ1-3; maybe TRBD1 (5 bases). Trimming cost V 1 base and J 4 bases, with 14 bases left between them. Germline assignment: CDR1 KGHSH and CDR2 LQKENI. This CDR3 region has 16 residues. The CDR3 bases are TGTGCCAGCTCACCACAGGGGCGAGCGCGCGGAAACACCATATATTTT. Translated: CASSPQGRARGNTIYF.

V is TRBV4-3 and J is TRBJ2-1, with 8 bases identical to TRBD2. Germline lookup yields CDR1 LGHNA and CDR2 YSLEER. This CDR3 comprises 15 residues. With 0 bases clipped from V and 4 bases from J, the junction kept 2 bases outside the gene matches. CDR3 DNA: TGCGCCAGCAGCCAAGAAATAGCGGGATACAATGAGCAGTTCTTC. The encoded protein is CASSQEIAGYNEQFF.

The chain employs TRBV2 and TRBJ1-2; D is uncertain. V gave up 3 bases and J gave up 8 bases, with 10 bases separating them. The CDR3 sequence is 12 residues long. Germline CDR1 is SNHLY and CDR2 is FYNNEI. CDR3 bases: TGTGCCAGCAGTGATATCGTGCGGGGCTACACCTTC. Translation gives CASSDIVRGYTF.

This chain links TRBV13 with TRBJ2-7, with a weak D call TRBD1 (7 bases). The CDR3 has 15 amino acids. CDR1 is PRHDT, CDR2 FYEKMQ, per germline (reference sequence). V gave up 1 base and J gave up 4 bases, with 14 bases separating them. CDR3: CASSLVGGTAYEQYF. The CDR3, as DNA: TGTGCCAGCAGCTTAGTAGGCGGGACAGCTTACGAGCAGTACTTC.

The chain couples TRBV6-6 to TRBJ2-6, with D possibly matching TRBD2 (6 bases). Germline CDR1 is MNHNY and CDR2 is SVGAGI (reference sequence). Trimming left V 5 bases short and J 2 bases short, with 13 bases between. This CDR3 is 16 amino acids long. CDR3 region: CASSLGEVAGANVLTF. Here the CDR3 DNA reads TGTGCCAGCAGTCTCGGGGAGGTTGCTGGGGCCAACGTCCTGACTTTC.

There are a few counts of this clone. V is TRBV29-1 and J is TRBJ1-1; D unresolved. CDR3 length equals 13 residues. CDR1 and CDR2 from the germline V gene are SQVTM and ANQGSEA. V shed 7 bases and J shed 3 bases, with 15 bases lying between them. Here the CDR3 DNA reads TGCAGCGCCAGAGCCCAACAGTACACTGAAGCTTTCTTT. Its translation is CSARAQQYTEAFF.

The V gene is TRBV6-5, the J gene TRBJ2-7; 13 bases are shared with TRBD2. The CDR3 extends over 15 amino acids. Germline trimming cut 6 bases from V and 4 bases from J; bases unmatched to any gene: 6. Germline CDR1 and CDR2: MNHEY and SVGAGI. The CDR3 sequence: CASRTLAGGGYEQYF. As DNA, the CDR3 is TGTGCCAGCAGGACACTAGCGGGAGGGGGGTACGAGCAGTACTTC.

CDR3: CASSQESRGNSNQPQHF. CDR3 nucleotides: TGCGCCAGCAGCCAAGAATCTCGAGGGAATAGCAATCAGCCCCAGCATTTT. This chain uses TRBV4-1 with TRBJ1-5, with D hard to call. The CDR3 loop spans 17 amino acids. V dropped 0 bases and J dropped 0 bases, with 12 bases sitting between them. Germline CDR1 MGHRA, CDR2 YSYEKL.

This chain links TRBV28 with TRBJ2-2, with 9 bases identical to TRBD1. The CDR3 is 16 residues long. J lost 4 bases, V lost 6 bases, and 9 bases had no gene match. The V gene's germline CDR1 is MDHEN and CDR2 SYDVKM. The CDR3 DNA reads TGTGCCAGCAGGCTCACAGGGGGCGGCATCACCGGGGAGCTGTTTTTT. It is translated as CASRLTGGGITGELFF.

This sequence joins TRBV7-9 and TRBJ2-3; D might be TRBD1 (6 bases). The CDR3 is 15 residues long. V was cut by 5 bases and J by 2 bases, with 14 bases left in between. From germline, CDR1 is SEHNR and CDR2 FQNEAQ (reference sequence). The DNA for the CDR3 is TGTGCCAGCAGCCCAAGGGACAAGGACACAGATACGCAGTATTTT. It codes for CASSPRDKDTDTQYF.

This rearrangement joins TRBV28 to TRBJ2-1, with 7 bases identical to TRBD1. The germline V gene has CDR1 MDHEN and CDR2 SYDVKM. V was clipped by 6 bases and J by 2 bases; unmatched bases: 7. This CDR3 is 15 amino acids long. DNA for the CDR3: TGTGCCAGCAGAATTACCGGGACAGCCTACAATGAGCAGTTCTTC. It is translated as CASRITGTAYNEQFF.

The table lists this clone with a few counts. The chain has TRBV9 and TRBJ1-2, with 7 nucleotides matching TRBD1. This CDR3 region has 14 residues. CDR1 is SGDLS and CDR2 is YYNGEE in the germline V gene. Losses at the gene ends were 6 bases for V and 5 bases for J; bases not matched to a gene: 10. Here the CDR3 DNA reads TGTGCCAGCACCCCCAGGGGGGACGGTTATGGCTACACCTTC. This encodes CASTPRGDGYGYTF.

The J gene is TRBJ2-2, the V gene TRBV9, with 12 bases matching TRBD2. Germline trimming cut 0 bases from V and 5 bases from J; bases unmatched to any gene: 2. The CDR3 has 16 residues. Germline V gene data show CDR1 as SGDLS and CDR2 as YYNGEE. In DNA, the CDR3 is TGTGCCAGCAGCGTAGGACTAGCGGGGGTTACCGGGGAGCTGTTTTTT. As protein: CASSVGLAGVTGELFF.

The gene calls are TRBV2 and TRBJ1-1; 8 bases map to TRBD1. V trimming: 6 bases; J trimming: 1 base; junction bases outside the gene matches: 4. Germline CDR1 SNHLY, CDR2 FYNNEI. This CDR3 has 14 amino acids. The CDR3 region is CASRGDRKNTEAFF. As DNA, the CDR3 is TGTGCCAGCAGGGGGGACAGGAAGAACACTGAAGCTTTCTTT.

The chain links TRBV25-1 to TRBJ2-3; D is unresolved. Trimming cost V 4 bases and J 5 bases, with 7 bases left between them. The CDR3 covers 12 residues. The germline CDR1 and CDR2 sequences are MGHDK and SYGVNS. The CDR3 is CASSASLDTQYF. The DNA for the CDR3 is TGTGCCAGCAGTGCCTCTCTAGATACGCAGTATTTT.

This chain joins TRBV15 and TRBJ1-5; D possibly corresponds to TRBD1 (6 bases). V lost 4 bases and J lost 11, with 12 bases in between. CDR3 length: 12 residues. Per germline, CDR1 LNHNV and CDR2 YYDKDF (reference sequence). The CDR3 here is CATSTARQAQHF. Here the CDR3 DNA reads TGTGCCACCAGCACAGCTCGACAGGCCCAGCATTTT.

This chain links TRBV9 with TRBJ2-3; D is uncertain. CDR3 length: 14 amino acids. Trimming removed 4 bases from V and 3 bases from J, with 12 bases in between. Germline CDR1 and CDR2: SGDLS and YYNGEE. CDR3 amino acids: CASSPSILTDTQYF. CDR3 nucleotides: TGTGCCAGCAGCCCTTCCATACTGACAGATACGCAGTATTTT.